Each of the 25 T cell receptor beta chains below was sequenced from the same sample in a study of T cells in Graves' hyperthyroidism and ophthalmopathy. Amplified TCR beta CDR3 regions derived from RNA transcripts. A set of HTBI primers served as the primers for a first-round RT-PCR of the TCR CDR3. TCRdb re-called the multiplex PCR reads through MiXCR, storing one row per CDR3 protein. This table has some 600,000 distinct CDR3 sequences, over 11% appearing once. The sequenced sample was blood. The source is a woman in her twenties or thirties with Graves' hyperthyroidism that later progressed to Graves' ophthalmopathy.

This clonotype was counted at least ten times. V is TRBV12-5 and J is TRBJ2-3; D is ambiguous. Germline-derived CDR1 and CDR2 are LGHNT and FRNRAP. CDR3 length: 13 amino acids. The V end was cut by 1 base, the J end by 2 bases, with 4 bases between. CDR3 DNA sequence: TGTGCTAGTGGTTTGGGGGTCACAGATACGCAGTATTTT. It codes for CASGLGVTDTQYF.

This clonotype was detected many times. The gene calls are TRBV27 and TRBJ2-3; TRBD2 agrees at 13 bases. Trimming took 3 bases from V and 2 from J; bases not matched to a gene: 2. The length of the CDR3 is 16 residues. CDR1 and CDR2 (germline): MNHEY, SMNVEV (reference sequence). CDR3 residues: CASSFGTSGTTDTQYF. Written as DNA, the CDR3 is TGTGCCAGCAGTTTTGGGACTAGCGGGACCACAGATACGCAGTATTTT.

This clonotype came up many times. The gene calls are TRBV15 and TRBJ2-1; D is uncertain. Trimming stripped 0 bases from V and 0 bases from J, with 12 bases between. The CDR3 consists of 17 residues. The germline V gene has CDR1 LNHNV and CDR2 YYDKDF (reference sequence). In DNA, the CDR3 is TGTGCCACCAGCAGAGAGAACATCCCCAGCTCCTACAATGAGCAGTTCTTC. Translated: CATSRENIPSSYNEQFF.

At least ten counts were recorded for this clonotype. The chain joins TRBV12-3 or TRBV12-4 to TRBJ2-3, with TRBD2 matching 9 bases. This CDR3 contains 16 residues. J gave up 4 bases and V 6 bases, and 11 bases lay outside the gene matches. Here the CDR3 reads CASRPFGSGSSDTQYF. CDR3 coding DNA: TGTGCCAGCAGGCCTTTCGGTAGCGGGAGTTCAGATACGCAGTATTTT.

CDR3 DNA: TGTGCCAGTAGTATTAGGTTCTCTGGAAACACCATATATTTT. Its protein is CASSIRFSGNTIYF. This chain uses TRBV19 with TRBJ1-3; D remains ambiguous. Trimming removed 3 bases at V and 0 bases at J, with 6 bases between. CDR3 size: 14 residues. Germline V lookup: CDR1 LNHDA, CDR2 SQIVND (reference sequence).

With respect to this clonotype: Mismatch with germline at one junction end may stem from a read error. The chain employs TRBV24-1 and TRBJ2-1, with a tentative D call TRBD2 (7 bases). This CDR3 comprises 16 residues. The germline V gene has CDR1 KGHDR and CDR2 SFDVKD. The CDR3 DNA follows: TGTGCCACCAGTGATTGGGGGGGGCTGGGCTACGATGAGCAGTTCTTC. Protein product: CATSDWGGLGYDEQFF.

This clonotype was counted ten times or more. This CDR3 is CAISVPITSSYNEQFF. CDR3 nucleotides: TGTGCCATCAGTGTACCGATCACAAGCTCCTACAATGAGCAGTTCTTC. This chain uses TRBV10-3 with TRBJ2-1; D is unclear. Trimming shortened V by 4 bases and J by 0 bases, and 13 bases separated the two germline ends. The germline V gene has CDR1 ENHRY and CDR2 SYGVKD. The CDR3 extends over 16 amino acids.

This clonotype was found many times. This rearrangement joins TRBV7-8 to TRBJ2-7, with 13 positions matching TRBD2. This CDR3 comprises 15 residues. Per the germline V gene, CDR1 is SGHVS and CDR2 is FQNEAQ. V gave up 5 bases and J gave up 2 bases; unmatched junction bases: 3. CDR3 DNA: TGTGCCAGCAGCCTGGGGACTAGCGGGACCTACGAGCAGTACTTC. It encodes CASSLGTSGTYEQYF. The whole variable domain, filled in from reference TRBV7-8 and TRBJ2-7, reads GAGVSQSPRYKVAKRGQDVALRCDPISGHVSLFWYQQALGQGPEFLTYFQNEAQLDKSGLPSDRFFAERPEGSVSTLKIQRTQQEDSAVYLCASSLGTSGTYEQYFGPGTRLTVT.

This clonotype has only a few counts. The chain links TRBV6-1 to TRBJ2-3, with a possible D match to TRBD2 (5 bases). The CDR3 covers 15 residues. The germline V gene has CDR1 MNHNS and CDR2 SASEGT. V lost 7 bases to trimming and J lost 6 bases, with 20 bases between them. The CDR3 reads CASKGWETSGDTQYF. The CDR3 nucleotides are TGTGCCAGCAAAGGGTGGGAGACCTCGGGCGATACGCAGTATTTT.

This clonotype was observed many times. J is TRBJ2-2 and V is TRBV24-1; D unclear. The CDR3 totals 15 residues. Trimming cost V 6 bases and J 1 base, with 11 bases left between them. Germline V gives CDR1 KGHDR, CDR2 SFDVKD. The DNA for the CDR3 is TGTGCCACCAGTAACGCACCGAGGAACACCGGGGAGCTGTTTTTT. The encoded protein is CATSNAPRNTGELFF.

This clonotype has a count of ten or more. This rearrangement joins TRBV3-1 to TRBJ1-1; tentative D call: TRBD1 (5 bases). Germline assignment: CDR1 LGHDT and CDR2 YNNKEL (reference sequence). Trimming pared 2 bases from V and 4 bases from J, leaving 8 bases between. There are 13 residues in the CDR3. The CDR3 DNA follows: TGTGCCAGCAGCCAACAGGGACTCACTGAAGCTTTCTTT. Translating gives CASSQQGLTEAFF.

CDR3 amino acids: CSVDNRYEQYF. Here the CDR3 DNA reads TGCAGCGTTGATAACCGATACGAGCAGTACTTC. The rearrangement joins TRBV29-1 to TRBJ2-7, with D unresolved. This CDR3 comprises 11 residues. The V end was cut by 3 bases, the J end by 4 bases, with 7 bases between. Per germline, CDR1 SQVTM and CDR2 ANQGSEA.

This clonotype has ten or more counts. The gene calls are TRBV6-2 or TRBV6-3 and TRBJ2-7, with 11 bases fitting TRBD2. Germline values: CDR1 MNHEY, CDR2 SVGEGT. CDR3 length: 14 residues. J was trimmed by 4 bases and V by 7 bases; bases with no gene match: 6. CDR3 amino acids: CASKLAGEYYEQYF. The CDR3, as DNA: TGTGCCAGCAAACTAGCGGGAGAGTATTACGAGCAGTACTTC.

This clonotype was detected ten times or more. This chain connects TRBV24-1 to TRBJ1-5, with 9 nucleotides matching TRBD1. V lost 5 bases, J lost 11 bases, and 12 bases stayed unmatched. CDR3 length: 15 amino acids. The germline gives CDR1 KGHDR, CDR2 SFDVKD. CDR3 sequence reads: CATSATGQGEGAQHF. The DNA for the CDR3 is TGTGCCACCAGTGCCACGGGACAGGGAGAAGGGGCCCAGCATTTT.

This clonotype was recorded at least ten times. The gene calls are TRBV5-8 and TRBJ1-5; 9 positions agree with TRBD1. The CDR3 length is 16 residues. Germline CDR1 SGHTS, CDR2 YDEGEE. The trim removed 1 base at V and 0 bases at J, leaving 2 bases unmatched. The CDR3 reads CASSLTGGNSNQPQHF. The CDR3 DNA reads TGTGCCAGCAGCTTGACAGGGGGCAATAGCAATCAGCCCCAGCATTTT.

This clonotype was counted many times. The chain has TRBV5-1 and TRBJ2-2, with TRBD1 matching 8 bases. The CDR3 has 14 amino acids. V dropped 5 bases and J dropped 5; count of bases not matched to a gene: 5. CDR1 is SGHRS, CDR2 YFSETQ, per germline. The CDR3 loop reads CASRQDRATGELFF. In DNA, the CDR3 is TGCGCCAGCAGACAGGACAGGGCAACCGGGGAGCTGTTTTTT.

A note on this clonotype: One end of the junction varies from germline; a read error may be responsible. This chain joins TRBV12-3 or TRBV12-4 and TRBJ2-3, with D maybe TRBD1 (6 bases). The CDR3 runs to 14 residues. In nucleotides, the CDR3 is TGTGCCAGTTGGGGGCAGGGTGGTACAGATACGCGGTATTTT. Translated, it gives CASWGQGGTDTRYF.

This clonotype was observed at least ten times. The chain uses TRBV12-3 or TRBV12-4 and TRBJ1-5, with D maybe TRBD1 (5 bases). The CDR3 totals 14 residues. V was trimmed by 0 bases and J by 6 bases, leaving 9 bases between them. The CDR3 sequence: CASSLAQGGQPQHF. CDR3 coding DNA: TGTGCCAGCAGTTTAGCGCAGGGAGGTCAGCCCCAGCATTTT.

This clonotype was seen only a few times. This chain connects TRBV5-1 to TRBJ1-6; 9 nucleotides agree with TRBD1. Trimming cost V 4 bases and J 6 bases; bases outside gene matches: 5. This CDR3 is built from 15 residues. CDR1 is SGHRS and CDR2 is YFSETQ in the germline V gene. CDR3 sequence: CASSAGTGSNSPLHF. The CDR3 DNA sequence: TGCGCCAGCAGCGCCGGGACAGGGTCTAATTCACCCCTCCACTTT.

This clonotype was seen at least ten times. This CDR3 is CASAPLAGGGELFF. Written as DNA, the CDR3 is TGTGCTAGTGCTCCGTTGGCGGGAGGGGGGGAGCTGTTTTTT. The J gene is TRBJ2-2, the V gene TRBV12-5, with 9 bases identical to TRBD2. Germline CDR1 and CDR2: LGHNT and FRNRAP. With 7 bases clipped from V and 8 bases from J, the junction kept 8 bases outside the gene matches. This CDR3 spans 14 amino acids.

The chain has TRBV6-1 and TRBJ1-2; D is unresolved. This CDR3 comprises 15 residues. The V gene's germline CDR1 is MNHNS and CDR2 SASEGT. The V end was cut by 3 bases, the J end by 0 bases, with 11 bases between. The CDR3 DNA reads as TGTGCCAGCAGTGAGTGGGCCAGTTCTAACTATGGCTACACCTTC. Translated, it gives CASSEWASSNYGYTF.

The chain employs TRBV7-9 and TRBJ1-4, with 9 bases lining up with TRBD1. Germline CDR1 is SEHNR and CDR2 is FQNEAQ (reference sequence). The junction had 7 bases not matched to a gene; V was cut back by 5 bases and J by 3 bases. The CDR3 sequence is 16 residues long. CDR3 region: CASSHTGGSPNEKLFF. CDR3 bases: TGTGCCAGCAGCCATACAGGGGGCAGCCCTAATGAAAAACTGTTTTTT.

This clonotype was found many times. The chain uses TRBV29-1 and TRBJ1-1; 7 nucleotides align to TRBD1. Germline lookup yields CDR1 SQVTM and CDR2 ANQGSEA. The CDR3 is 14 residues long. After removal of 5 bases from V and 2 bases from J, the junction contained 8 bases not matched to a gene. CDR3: CSVTIGTANTEAFF. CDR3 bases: TGCAGCGTTACTATAGGGACAGCTAACACTGAAGCTTTCTTT.

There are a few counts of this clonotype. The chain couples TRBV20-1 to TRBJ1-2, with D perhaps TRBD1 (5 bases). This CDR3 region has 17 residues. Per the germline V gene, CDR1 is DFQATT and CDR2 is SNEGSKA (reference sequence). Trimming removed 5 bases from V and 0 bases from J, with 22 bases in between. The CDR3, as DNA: TGCAGTGCTCCGCTAGGCGGGGCAGCAGAATCTAACTATGGCTACACCTTC. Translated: CSAPLGGAAESNYGYTF.

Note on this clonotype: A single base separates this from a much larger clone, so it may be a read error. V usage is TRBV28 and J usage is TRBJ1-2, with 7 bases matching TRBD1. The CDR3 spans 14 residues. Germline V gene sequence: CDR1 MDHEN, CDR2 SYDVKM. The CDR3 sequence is CDSTTPTGEYGYTF. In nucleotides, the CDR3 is TGTGACAGCACCACCCCTACAGGGGAATATGGCTACACCTTC.